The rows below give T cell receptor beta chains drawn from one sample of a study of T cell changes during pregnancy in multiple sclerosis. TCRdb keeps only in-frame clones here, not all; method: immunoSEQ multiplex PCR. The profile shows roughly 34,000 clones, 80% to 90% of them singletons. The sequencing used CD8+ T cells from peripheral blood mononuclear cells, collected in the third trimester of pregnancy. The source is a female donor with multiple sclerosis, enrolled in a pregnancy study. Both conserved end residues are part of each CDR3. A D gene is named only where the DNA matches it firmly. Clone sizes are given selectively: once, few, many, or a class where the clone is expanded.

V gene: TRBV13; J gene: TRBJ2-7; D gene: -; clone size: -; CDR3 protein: CASSPGLRYEQYF; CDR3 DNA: TGTGCCAGCAGCCCAGGGTTACGGTACGAGCAGTACTTC
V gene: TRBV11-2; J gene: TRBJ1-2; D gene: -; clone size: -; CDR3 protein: CASSSLPTYGYTF; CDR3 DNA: TGTGCCAGCAGCTCACTTCCGACTTATGGCTACACCTTC
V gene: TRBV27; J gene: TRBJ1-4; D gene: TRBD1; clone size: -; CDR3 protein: CASSRTGVGEKLFF; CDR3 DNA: TGTGCCAGCAGTAGGACAGGGGTTGGGGAAAAACTGTTTTTT
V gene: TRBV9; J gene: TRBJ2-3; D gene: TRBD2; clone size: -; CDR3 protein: CASRRGTTADTQYF; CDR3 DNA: TGTGCCAGCAGGAGAGGGACTACTGCAGATACGCAGTATTTT
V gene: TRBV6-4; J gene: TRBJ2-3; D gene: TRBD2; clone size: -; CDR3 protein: CASSESSGGPTDTQYF; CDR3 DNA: TGTGCCAGCAGTGAATCTAGCGGGGGGCCCACAGATACGCAGTATTTT
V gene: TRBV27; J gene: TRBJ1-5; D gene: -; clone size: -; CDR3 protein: CASSLRNQPQHF; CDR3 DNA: TGTGCCAGCAGCCTCAGGAATCAGCCCCAGCATTTT
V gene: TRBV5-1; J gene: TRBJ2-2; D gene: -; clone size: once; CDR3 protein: CASSRIRGSGTGELFF; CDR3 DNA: TGCGCCAGCAGCAGGATACGGGGTTCGGGCACCGGGGAGCTGTTTTTT
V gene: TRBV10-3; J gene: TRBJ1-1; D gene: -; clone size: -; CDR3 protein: CAISESAGWRTEAFF; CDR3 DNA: TGTGCCATCAGTGAGTCGGCAGGATGGAGGACTGAAGCTTTCTTT
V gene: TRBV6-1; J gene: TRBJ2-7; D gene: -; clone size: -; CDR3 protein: CASSEPLYEQYF; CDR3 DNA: TGTGCCAGCAGTGAACCCCTCTACGAGCAGTACTTC
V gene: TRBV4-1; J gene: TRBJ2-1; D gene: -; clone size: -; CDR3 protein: CASSQERREDEQFF; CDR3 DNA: TGCGCCAGCAGCCAAGAGAGGAGAGAGGATGAGCAGTTCTTC
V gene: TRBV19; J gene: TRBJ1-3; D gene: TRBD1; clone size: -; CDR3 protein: CASSSSRQGRNTIYF; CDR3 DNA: TGTGCCAGTAGTTCCAGTCGACAGGGTCGGAACACCATATATTTT